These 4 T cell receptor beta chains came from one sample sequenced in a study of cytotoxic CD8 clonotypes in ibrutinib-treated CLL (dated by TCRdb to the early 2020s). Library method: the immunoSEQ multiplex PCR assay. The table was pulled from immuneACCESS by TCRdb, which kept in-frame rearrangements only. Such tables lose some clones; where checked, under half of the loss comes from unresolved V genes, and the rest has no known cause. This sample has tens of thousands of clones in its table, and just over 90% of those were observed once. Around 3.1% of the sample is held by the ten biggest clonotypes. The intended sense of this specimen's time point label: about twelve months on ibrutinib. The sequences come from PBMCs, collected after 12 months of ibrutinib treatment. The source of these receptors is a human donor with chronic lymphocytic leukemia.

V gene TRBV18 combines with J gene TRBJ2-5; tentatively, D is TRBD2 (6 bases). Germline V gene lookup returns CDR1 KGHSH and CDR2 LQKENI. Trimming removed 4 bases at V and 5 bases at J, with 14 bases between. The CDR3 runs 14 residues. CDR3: CASSLGGRSETQYF. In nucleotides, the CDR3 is TGTGCCAGCTCACTCGGAGGGAGGAGCGAGACCCAGTACTTC.

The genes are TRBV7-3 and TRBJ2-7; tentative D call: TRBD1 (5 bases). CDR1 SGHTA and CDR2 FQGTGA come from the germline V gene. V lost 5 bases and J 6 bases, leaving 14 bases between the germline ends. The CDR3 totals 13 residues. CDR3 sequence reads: CASSATGSSEQYF. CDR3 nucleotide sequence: TGTGCCAGCAGCGCCACAGGAAGTAGCGAGCAGTACTTC.

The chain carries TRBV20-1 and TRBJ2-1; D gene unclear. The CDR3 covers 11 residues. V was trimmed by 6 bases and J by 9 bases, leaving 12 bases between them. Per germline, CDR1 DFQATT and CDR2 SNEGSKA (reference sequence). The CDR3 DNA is TGCAGTGCCGGGCCCAGCCCTGAGCAGTTCTTC. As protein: CSAGPSPEQFF.

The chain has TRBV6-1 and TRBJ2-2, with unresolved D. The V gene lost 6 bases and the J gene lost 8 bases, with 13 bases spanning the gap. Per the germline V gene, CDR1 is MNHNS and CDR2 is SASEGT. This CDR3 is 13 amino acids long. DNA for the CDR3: TGTGCCAGCAGCCAAGGAACGTCGGGGGAGCTGTTTTTT. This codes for CASSQGTSGELFF.